These 21 T cell receptor beta chains originate from one sample sequenced in a study of shared clonotypes between healthy human individuals. Profiled with immunoSEQ multiplex PCR; TCRdb holds only in-frame clones, not every one. The table includes nearly 1 million clones, approximately 76% detected once. Sequencing input: memory CD4+ T cells sorted from blood. Stated subset: CD45RA-negative fraction. Source of these receptors: a young man in good health.

V is TRBV30 and J is TRBJ1-2; maybe TRBD1 (5 bases). Germline V gene data show CDR1 as GTSNPN and CDR2 as SVGIG (reference sequence). Deletions cut 1 base from V and 6 bases from J, with 15 bases between. The CDR3 runs to 14 residues. The CDR3 bases are TGTGCCTGGAGTGCGGCAGGGCCTGGAGATGGCTACACCTTC. It encodes CAWSAAGPGDGYTF.

The rearrangement links TRBV5-1 to TRBJ2-1; 8 bases match TRBD1. The CDR3 spans 15 residues. Germline assignment: CDR1 SGHRS and CDR2 YFSETQ. The junction had 6 bases not matched to a gene; V was cut back by 4 bases and J by 3 bases. The CDR3 bases are TGCGCCAGCAGCCAGGGACAGGTGAGCTACAATGAGCAGTTCTTC. Residues: CASSQGQVSYNEQFF. Full variable domain (outside the CDR3, taken from reference TRBV5-1 and TRBJ2-1): KAGVTQTPRYLIKTRGQQVTLSCSPISGHRSVSWYQQTPGQGLQFLFEYFSETQRNKGNFPGRFSGRQFSNSRSEMNVSTLELGDSALYLCASSQGQVSYNEQFFGPGTRLTVL.

The chain employs TRBV7-6 and TRBJ2-7; 10 nucleotides line up with TRBD1. CDR1 and CDR2 (germline): SGHVS, FNYEAQ. The V segment lost 4 bases and the J segment 8 bases; nucleotides outside the gene matches: 8. There are 14 residues in the CDR3. The chain's CDR3 is CASSSTGGGSQQYF. The CDR3 DNA is TGTGCCAGCAGCTCGACAGGGGGCGGTTCGCAGCAGTACTTC.

The rearrangement uses TRBV16 and TRBJ1-5; tentatively, D is TRBD1 (6 bases). Per germline, CDR1 KGHSY and CDR2 FQNENV. V was pared by 0 bases and J by 1 base, with 16 bases between. CDR3 size: 18 residues. This chain's CDR3 is CASSQSAPGRGSNQPQHF. The CDR3, as DNA: TGTGCCAGCAGCCAATCGGCGCCAGGGAGGGGGAGCAATCAGCCCCAGCATTTT.

Notes on this clone: Other DNA sequences of this sample code for an identical CDR3. The chain uses TRBV11-2 and TRBJ1-6; unclear D gene. V lost 3 bases and J 5 bases, leaving 11 bases between the germline ends. Germline V gene sequence: CDR1 SGHAT, CDR2 FQNNGV. The CDR3 runs to 15 residues. The CDR3 DNA sequence: TGTGCCAGCAGCTTGGCCGGACCAAATAATTCACCCCTCCACTTT. It is translated as CASSLAGPNNSPLHF.

The chain uses TRBV4-3 and TRBJ1-4; unclear D gene. V was cut by 1 base and J by 4 bases, with 16 bases left in between. Germline V lookup: CDR1 LGHNA, CDR2 YSLEER. The CDR3 totals 17 residues. The CDR3 DNA sequence: TGCGCCAGCAGCCAAGGCTCATCGGCAGAGGTTAATGAAAAACTGTTTTTT. Translating it yields CASSQGSSAEVNEKLFF.

The chain employs TRBV19 and TRBJ2-1, with a weak D call TRBD1 (6 bases). CDR1 is LNHDA, CDR2 SQIVND, per germline (reference sequence). The CDR3 length is 15 residues. Trimming pared 3 bases from V and 9 bases from J, leaving 18 bases between. The CDR3 is CASSMMTGVVSEQFF. Written as DNA, the CDR3 is TGTGCCAGTAGTATGATGACAGGCGTGGTAAGTGAGCAGTTCTTC.

The V and J genes are TRBV7-9 and TRBJ1-4; maybe TRBD1 (6 bases). The germline V gene encodes CDR1 SEHNR and CDR2 FQNEAQ (reference sequence). Deletions cut 8 bases from V and 1 base from J, with 11 bases between. This CDR3 contains 14 residues. CDR3 nucleotides: TGTGCCAGCGCGCTACAGGGAACTAATGAAAAACTGTTTTTT. It yields the protein CASALQGTNEKLFF.

The genes are TRBV14 and TRBJ2-7; 11 bases map to TRBD2. V was pared by 5 bases and J by 6 bases, with 9 bases of the junction left unmatched. CDR3 length: 15 residues. Germline V gene sequence: CDR1 SGHDN, CDR2 FVKESK. CDR3 in amino acids: CASSTLSGGAPEQYF. The CDR3 coding sequence is TGTGCCAGCAGCACCCTTAGCGGGGGGGCTCCCGAGCAGTACTTC. The variable domain in full, with the rest retrieved from reference TRBV14 and TRBJ2-7, is EAGVTQFPSHSVIEKGQTVTLRCDPISGHDNLYWYRRVMGKEIKFLLHFVKESKQDESGMPNNRFLAERTGGTYSTLKVQPAELEDSGVYFCASSTLSGGAPEQYFGPGTRLTVT.

This clone has a single count. The genes are TRBV2 and TRBJ1-5; D possibly corresponds to TRBD1 (5 bases). V was shortened by 5 bases and J by 3 bases, with 14 bases between the two germline ends. This CDR3 comprises 15 residues. The germline gives CDR1 SNHLY, CDR2 FYNNEI. The CDR3 coding sequence is TGTGCCAGCAGTCCGCAGGGCATCTACAATCAGCCCCAGCATTTT. It encodes CASSPQGIYNQPQHF.

The CDR3 DNA reads as TGTGCCACCAGCAGAGAGACACTGGGGGAACGGGAAAAACTGTTTTTT. Translation: CATSRETLGEREKLFF. The rearrangement uses TRBV15 and TRBJ1-4; TRBD1 might be the D (5 bases). This CDR3 has 16 amino acids. V was cut by 0 bases and J by 8 bases, with 16 bases left in between. From germline, CDR1 is LNHNV and CDR2 YYDKDF (reference sequence). The variable domain in full, with the rest retrieved from reference TRBV15 and TRBJ1-4, is DAMVIQNPRYQVTQFGKPVTLSCSQTLNHNVMYWYQQKSSQAPKLLFHYYDKDFNNEADTPDNFQSRRPNTSFCFLDIRSPGLGDTAMYLCATSRETLGEREKLFFGSGTQLSVL.

DNA for the CDR3: TGTGCCAGCAGTGTGGCAGCCCGCTGCACCTTC. Translation gives CASSVAARCTF. The chain employs TRBV6-4 and TRBJ1-2; D is uncertain. With 4 bases removed from V and 13 bases from J, the gap between germline ends came to 13 bases. This CDR3 contains 11 residues. From germline, CDR1 is MRHNA and CDR2 SNTAGT.

The V gene is TRBV7-9, the J gene TRBJ1-5; a weak D match, TRBD1 (5 bases). The germline V gene has CDR1 SEHNR and CDR2 FQNEAQ (reference sequence). V was pared by 3 bases and J by 10 bases, with 13 bases between. This CDR3 is 13 amino acids long. The chain's CDR3 is CASSLDTAIPQHF. The CDR3 nucleotides are TGTGCCAGCAGCTTGGACACAGCTATACCCCAGCATTTT.

A note on this clone: The sample contains more than one DNA sequence encoding this CDR3. This chain links TRBV5-1 with TRBJ2-3; D ambiguous. The germline CDR1 and CDR2 sequences are SGHRS and YFSETQ. The CDR3 contains 13 residues. The V end lost 0 bases, the J end lost 2 bases, and 4 bases lay between the germline ends. This CDR3 reads CASSLGPTDTQYF. CDR3 bases: TGCGCCAGCAGCTTGGGGCCCACAGATACGCAGTATTTT.

This clone was counted a few times. This sample includes further DNA sequences coding for the same CDR3. The V call is TRBV7-2, the J call TRBJ2-7, with 7 positions matching TRBD2. Germline loops: CDR1 SGHTA, CDR2 FQGNSA. Trimming removed 6 bases from V and 2 bases from J; junction bases left unmatched: 7. The CDR3 extends over 14 amino acids. DNA for the CDR3: TGTGCCAGCAGTCACAGCGGGGCCACCTACGAGCAGTACTTC. Encoded protein: CASSHSGATYEQYF.

The rearrangement links TRBV11-2 to TRBJ1-6; possible D gene TRBD1, 6 bases. Germline V lookup: CDR1 SGHAT, CDR2 FQNNGV. The CDR3 consists of 17 residues. Trimming left V 5 bases short and J 7 bases short, with 21 bases between. The CDR3 loop reads CASSRPPSGAGNSPLHF. CDR3 DNA: TGTGCCAGCAGCCGTCCACCTTCAGGGGCCGGGAATTCACCCCTCCACTTT. Together with reference TRBV11-2 and TRBJ1-6, the CDR3 gives the full variable domain: EAGVAQSPRYKIIEKRQSVAFWCNPISGHATLYWYQQILGQGPKLLIQFQNNGVVDDSQLPKDRFSAERLKGVDSTLKIQPAKLEDSAVYLCASSRPPSGAGNSPLHFGNGTRLTVT.

This rearrangement joins TRBV5-6 to TRBJ2-7; maybe TRBD2 (6 bases). The CDR3 is 14 amino acids. Trimming took 4 bases from V and 2 from J, leaving 13 bases between them. The germline V gene encodes CDR1 SGHDT and CDR2 YYEEEE. CDR3: CASSLRGGAYEQYF. For the CDR3, the DNA is TGTGCCAGCAGCCTAAGGGGCGGGGCCTACGAGCAGTACTTC.

This clone was seen just once. J is TRBJ2-7 and V is TRBV11-2; D is unclear. Germline loops: CDR1 SGHAT, CDR2 FQNNGV. V was shortened by 2 bases and J by 9 bases, with 14 bases between the two germline ends. The CDR3 extends over 13 amino acids. CDR3 nucleotide sequence: TGTGCCAGCAGCTTATCCGAGGCCGGCGGGCAGTACTTC. It yields the protein CASSLSEAGGQYF.

The gene calls are TRBV5-1 and TRBJ2-2, with D tentatively TRBD1 (6 bases). Germline values: CDR1 SGHRS, CDR2 YFSETQ. This CDR3 contains 14 residues. V lost 9 bases, J lost 1 base, and 13 bases lay in between. The CDR3 nucleotides read TGCGCCACCAAGGGACACGAGAACACCGGGGAGCTGTTTTTT. It specifies CATKGHENTGELFF. The full variable domain, its missing parts supplied by reference TRBV5-1 and TRBJ2-2, is KAGVTQTPRYLIKTRGQQVTLSCSPISGHRSVSWYQQTPGQGLQFLFEYFSETQRNKGNFPGRFSGRQFSNSRSEMNVSTLELGDSALYLCATKGHENTGELFFGEGSRLTVL.

The chain links TRBV5-5 to TRBJ1-4, with D possibly being TRBD1 (6 bases). Germline V gene data show CDR1 as SGHKS and CDR2 as YYEKEE (reference sequence). The V and J ends lost 3 bases and 8 bases respectively, with 14 bases between them. CDR3 length: 14 amino acids. CDR3 nucleotide sequence: TGTGCCAGCAGCTACAGGGATGATCGAGAAAAACTGTTTTTT. It specifies CASSYRDDREKLFF.

V is TRBV10-2 and J is TRBJ2-7; 8 bases fit TRBD1. The CDR3 has 16 residues. V was clipped by 5 bases and J by 3 bases; unmatched bases: 12. In germline, CDR1 is WSHSY, CDR2 SAAADI. In DNA form, the CDR3 reads TGCGCCAGCAGTCCCGACAGGGGTTCGTTCCACTACGAGCAGTACTTC. It codes for CASSPDRGSFHYEQYF.